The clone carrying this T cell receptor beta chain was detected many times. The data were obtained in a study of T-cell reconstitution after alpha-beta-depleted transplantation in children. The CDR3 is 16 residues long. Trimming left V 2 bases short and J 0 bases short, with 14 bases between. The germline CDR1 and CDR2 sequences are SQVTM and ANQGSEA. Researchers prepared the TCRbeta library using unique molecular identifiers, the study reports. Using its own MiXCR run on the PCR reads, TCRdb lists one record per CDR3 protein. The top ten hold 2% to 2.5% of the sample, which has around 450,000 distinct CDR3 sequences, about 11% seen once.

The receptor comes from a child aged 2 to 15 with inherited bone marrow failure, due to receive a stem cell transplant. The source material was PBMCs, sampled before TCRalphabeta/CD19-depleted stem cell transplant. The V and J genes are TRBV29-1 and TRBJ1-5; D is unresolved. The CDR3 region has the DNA TGCAGCGTTGAAAGGGCAGACCGATATAGCAATCAGCCCCAGCATTTT. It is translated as CSVERADRYSNQPQHF.